A single sample is the source of the 20 T cell receptor beta chains below, sequenced in a study of blood T cell repertoires in COVID-19. This table comes from immunoSEQ multiplex PCR, and its TCRdb copy is limited to in-frame clones, with some not included. Of roughly 140,000 clones in the sample, 85% to 90% were seen once. Sequencing was performed on peripheral blood. These receptors were taken from a human donor in a cohort sampled during active COVID-19.

V is TRBV19 and J is TRBJ1-1; weak D call: TRBD1 (6 bases). The V end was cut by 3 bases, the J end by 1 base, with 18 bases between. Germline V lookup: CDR1 LNHDA, CDR2 SQIVND (reference sequence). This CDR3 is 17 amino acids long. CDR3 in DNA: TGTGCCAGTAGTATGGAGACAGGAAATCGCCGGAACACTGAAGCTTTCTTT. It is translated as CASSMETGNRRNTEAFF.

The V call is TRBV5-6, the J call TRBJ1-1; TRBD1 aligns across 11 bases. CDR1 is SGHDT and CDR2 is YYEEEE in the germline V gene. This CDR3 region has 14 residues. V shed 4 bases and J 4 bases; nucleotides not matched to a gene: 3. The CDR3 region is CASSIGTGGTEAFF. The CDR3 DNA is TGTGCCAGCAGCATCGGGACAGGGGGCACTGAAGCTTTCTTT.

The rearrangement links TRBV7-3 to TRBJ2-3; 7 bases fit TRBD1. CDR3 length equals 13 residues. With 2 bases clipped from V and 9 bases from J, the junction kept 5 bases outside the gene matches. Germline V gene data show CDR1 as SGHTA and CDR2 as FQGTGA. The CDR3 nucleotides read TGTGCCAGCAGCTTAGCGGACAGGTCGACGCAGTATTTT. Protein product: CASSLADRSTQYF.

The gene calls are TRBV24-1 and TRBJ1-4, with TRBD1 matching 8 bases. The CDR3 contains 13 residues. Per germline, CDR1 KGHDR and CDR2 SFDVKD. After removal of 4 bases from V and 8 bases from J, the junction contained 2 bases not matched to a gene. CDR3 loop: CATSEQGAEKLFF. Here the CDR3 DNA reads TGTGCCACCAGTGAGCAGGGGGCCGAAAAACTGTTTTTT.

The chain links TRBV18 to TRBJ2-5, with D unresolved. The V gene's germline CDR1 is KGHSH and CDR2 LQKENI. Trimming removed 6 bases from V and 2 bases from J, with 4 bases in between. CDR3 length: 11 amino acids. CDR3 coding DNA: TGTGCCAGCTCGTCACAAGAGACCCAGTACTTC. This sequence encodes CASSSQETQYF.

The chain couples TRBV28 to TRBJ2-7, with a possible D match to TRBD1 (6 bases). Trimming stripped 11 bases from V and 2 bases from J, with 19 bases between. Germline CDR1 is MDHEN and CDR2 is SYDVKM. This CDR3 is 14 amino acids long. CDR3 loop: CASTAQGPPYEQYF. CDR3 coding DNA: TGTGCCTCCACGGCCCAGGGGCCCCCCTACGAGCAGTACTTC.

The chain has TRBV7-2 and TRBJ2-7; 10 bases are shared with TRBD2. In germline, CDR1 is SGHTA, CDR2 FQGNSA. Trimming cost V 5 bases and J 0 bases; bases outside gene matches: 7. The CDR3 has 16 amino acids. CDR3 sequence: CASSTRTSGISYEQYF. DNA for the CDR3: TGTGCCAGCAGCACCCGGACTAGCGGCATCTCCTACGAGCAGTACTTC. The full variable domain, with the rest looked up from reference TRBV7-2 and TRBJ2-7, is GAGVSQSPSNKVTEKGKDVELRCDPISGHTALYWYRQSLGQGLEFLIYFQGNSAPDKSGLPSDRFSAERTGGSVSTLTIQRTQQEDSAVYLCASSTRTSGISYEQYFGPGTRLTVT.

The chain has TRBV7-2 and TRBJ2-3; 13 nucleotides match TRBD2. The junction had 7 bases not matched to a gene; V was cut back by 2 bases and J by 2 bases. In germline, CDR1 is SGHTA, CDR2 FQGNSA. The CDR3 covers 18 residues. The CDR3: CASSLRGGTSGNTDTQYF. For the CDR3, the DNA is TGTGCCAGCAGCTTAAGGGGCGGGACTAGCGGGAACACAGATACGCAGTATTTT.

V and J are TRBV4-1 and TRBJ1-2; the D gene is possibly TRBD1 (6 bases). Trimming removed 3 bases from V and 10 bases from J, with 27 bases in between. The CDR3 is made up of 17 amino acids. Germline values: CDR1 MGHRA, CDR2 YSYEKL. The CDR3, as DNA: TGCGCCAGCAGCCAGGGCGTGGCGTCCCAATACAGGGAGTACTACACCTTC. Translating it yields CASSQGVASQYREYYTF.

The CDR3 protein is CASSIALAGAYEQYF. DNA for the CDR3: TGTGCCAGTAGTATAGCTCTAGCGGGAGCCTACGAGCAGTACTTC. The V call is TRBV19, the J call TRBJ2-7; 10 bases match TRBD2. The junction had 2 bases not matched to a gene; V was cut back by 1 base and J by 2 bases. The length of the CDR3 is 15 residues. Per germline, CDR1 LNHDA and CDR2 SQIVND (reference sequence).

V and J are TRBV18 and TRBJ1-1; 7 nucleotides agree with TRBD1. Germline V gene data show CDR1 as KGHSH and CDR2 as LQKENI. The CDR3 has 14 residues. After removal of 4 bases from V and 11 bases from J, the junction contained 13 bases not matched to a gene. CDR3 region: CASSLYDRATAAFF. CDR3 bases: TGTGCCAGCTCACTGTATGACAGGGCCACCGCGGCTTTCTTT.

The chain links TRBV19 to TRBJ1-1, with 7 nucleotides matching TRBD1. The CDR3 spans 12 residues. V lost 1 base and J lost 11; bases outside the gene matches: 4. Germline CDR1 and CDR2: LNHDA and SQIVND (reference sequence). The CDR3 spells CASSIGTGRAFF. CDR3 coding DNA: TGTGCCAGTAGTATAGGGACAGGACGTGCTTTCTTT.

The rearrangement links TRBV18 to TRBJ1-6; 7 nucleotides match TRBD1. V lost 8 bases, J lost 7 bases, and 11 bases stayed unmatched. Looked up from germline, CDR1 is KGHSH and CDR2 is LQKENI. The CDR3 length is 15 residues. CDR3 DNA: TGTGCCAGCGGCGACAGGGTGGTCCCAAATTCACCCCTCCACTTT. This translates into CASGDRVVPNSPLHF.

The chain recombines TRBV12-3 or TRBV12-4 with TRBJ2-5, with D uncertain. This CDR3 is built from 11 residues. Trimming took off 6 bases at V and 2 bases at J, with 4 bases between the two ends. The CDR3 nucleotides read TGTGCCAGCAGCAGGCAAGAGACCCAGTACTTC. Protein: CASSRQETQYF.

V and J are TRBV18 and TRBJ2-1; unclear D gene. CDR1 and CDR2 from the germline V gene are KGHSH and LQKENI. V lost 4 bases and J 6 bases, leaving 7 bases between the germline ends. The CDR3 has 12 amino acids. In nucleotides, the CDR3 is TGTGCCAGCTCACGGTCGGGCAATGAGCAGTTCTTC. Translating gives CASSRSGNEQFF.

The chain employs TRBV7-9 and TRBJ1-1; D ambiguous. Trimming left V 0 bases short and J 1 base short, with 9 bases between. The CDR3 consists of 15 residues. Germline CDR1 SEHNR, CDR2 FQNEAQ (reference sequence). As DNA, the CDR3 is TGTGCCAGCAGCTTAGCGGAAAGCGGGAACACTGAAGCTTTCTTT. It translates to CASSLAESGNTEAFF.

This clone was seen only once. The chain combines TRBV5-4 with TRBJ2-6; D is possibly TRBD2 (5 bases). V lost 4 bases, J lost 2 bases, and 19 bases lay in between. Germline V lookup: CDR1 SGHNT, CDR2 YYREEE (reference sequence). The CDR3 sequence is 18 residues long. CDR3 nucleotides: TGTGCCAGCAGCCCCCCCGGCGGGTTGGTGGCTGGGGCCAACGTCCTGACTTTC. This translates into CASSPPGGLVAGANVLTF. Filled out from reference TRBV5-4 and TRBJ2-6, the complete variable domain reads ETGVTQSPTHLIKTRGQQVTLRCSSQSGHNTVSWYQQALGQGPQFIFQYYREEENGRGNFPPRFSGLQFPNYSSELNVNALELDDSALYLCASSPPGGLVAGANVLTFGAGSRLTVL.

The chain recombines TRBV6-5 with TRBJ1-2; perhaps TRBD1 as D (6 bases). From germline, CDR1 is MNHEY and CDR2 SVGAGI. The CDR3 has 13 residues. Deletions cut 0 bases from V and 5 bases from J, with 7 bases between. The CDR3 nucleotides read TGTGCCAGCAGTTACTCTACAGGGTATGGCTACACCTTC. Its protein is CASSYSTGYGYTF.

This chain links TRBV7-9 with TRBJ1-1; 7 bases align to TRBD1. Germline CDR1 and CDR2: SEHNR and FQNEAQ (reference sequence). V trimming: 5 bases; J trimming: 7 bases; junction bases outside the gene matches: 13. CDR3 size: 15 residues. The CDR3, as DNA: TGTGCCAGCAGCCGGACCGGGACAGCACTACTTGAAGCTTTCTTT. The encoded protein is CASSRTGTALLEAFF. Full variable domain (outside the CDR3, taken from reference TRBV7-9 and TRBJ1-1): DTGVSQNPRHKITKRGQNVTFRCDPISEHNRLYWYRQTLGQGPEFLTYFQNEAQLEKSRLLSDRFSAERPKGSFSTLEIQRTEQGDSAMYLCASSRTGTALLEAFFGQGTRLTVV.

V usage is TRBV5-6 and J usage is TRBJ1-4; D gene ambiguous. From germline, CDR1 is SGHDT and CDR2 YYEEEE. This CDR3 has 13 residues. V was shortened by 0 bases and J by 8 bases, with 8 bases between the two germline ends. The CDR3 loop reads CASSLGPREKLFF. The CDR3 DNA reads as TGTGCCAGCAGCTTGGGTCCCAGGGAAAAACTGTTTTTT.